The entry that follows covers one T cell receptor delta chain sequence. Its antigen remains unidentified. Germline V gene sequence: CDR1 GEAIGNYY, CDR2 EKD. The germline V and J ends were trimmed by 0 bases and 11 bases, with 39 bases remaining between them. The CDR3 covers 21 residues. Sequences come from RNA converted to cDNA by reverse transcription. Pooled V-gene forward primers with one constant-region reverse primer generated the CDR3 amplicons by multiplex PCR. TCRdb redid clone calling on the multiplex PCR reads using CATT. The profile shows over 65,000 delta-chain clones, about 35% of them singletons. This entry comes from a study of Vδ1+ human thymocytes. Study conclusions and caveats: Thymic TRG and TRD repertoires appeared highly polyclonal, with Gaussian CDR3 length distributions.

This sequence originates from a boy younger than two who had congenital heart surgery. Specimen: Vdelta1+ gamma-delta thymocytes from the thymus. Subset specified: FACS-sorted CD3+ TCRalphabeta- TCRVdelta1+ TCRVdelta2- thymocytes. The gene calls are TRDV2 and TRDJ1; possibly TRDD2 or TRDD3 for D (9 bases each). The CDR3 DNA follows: TGTGCCTGTGACACCGGGCCTTCCTACGATGTGCGTACTGGGGGAGCGAAGCAGCTCATCTTT. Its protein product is CACDTGPSYDVRTGGAKQLIF.